This record covers a single T cell receptor (beta chain). This clone's antigen is unknown. No clone much larger than this one lies a single base away; base qualities are absent. The 40 or so donors, aged about 6 to 95 years, were systemically healthy Caucasian individuals from Russia. Approximately 9.3 milliliters of peripheral blood were collected from each donor into EDTA-treated Vacutainer tubes. Ficoll-Paque density-gradient centrifugation was used to isolate PBMCs, with at least 6.5 million obtained per sample. Trizol reagent was used to extract total RNA from the PBMCs, yielding at least 6 micrograms per sample. Naive CD45RAhigh/CD27high T cell percentages were measured by flow cytometry on a PBMC aliquot from every donor. Library prep was done by 5' RACE. Sequencing instrument: Illumina HiSeq 2500. A second roughly 7 to 12 cycle PCR used a sample-barcoded 5' primer and a J-beta primer mix. A unique molecular identifier was introduced onto each TCR beta cDNA molecule by a template-switch 5' adaptor carrying 12 random nucleotides. Each sample yielded at least 2.5 million CDR3-containing paired-end reads. First-strand cDNA synthesis was performed from all RNA using the Mint cDNA synthesis kit, with priming by a TRBC-specific oligonucleotide. Following uracil-DNA glycosylase treatment, all cDNA underwent a first 18-cycle PCR with the universal primers M1SS and BC2_uni_R. Under the source paper's analysis protocol: Each sample was normalized by randomly selecting 1 million high-quality reads, each carrying a distinct molecular identifier. Reads sharing molecular identifiers were discarded rather than binned into consensus sequences. MiTCR, run with a Q25 quality threshold and the strictest error-elimination algorithm, handled CDR3 identification, clonotype clustering and error correction. Lower-bound total TCR beta diversity was estimated with a nonparametric unseen species model using Euler transformation. TCRdb redid the processing of the public reads, applying fastp at Q25 and MiXCR, and retained in-frame beta chains. Each record represents a unique CDR3 protein, reported with the most common genes and DNA among its rows. Clone size and V and J calls follow TCRdb, not the original study. A total of about 670,000 distinct CDR3 sequences appear in this sample, under 65% of them only once. Of the sample, roughly 13% is held by the ten largest clones.

V is cut by 0 bases and J by 11 bases, and the space between the germline ends is 17 bases. Counted from cysteine to phenylalanine, this CDR3 has 14 amino acids. The DNA shown is the 42-base CDR3, in frame from base 1. The germline V gene sets CDR1 to SGHRS and CDR2 to YFSETQ. The data belong to a study of blood T cells in healthy people across ages (dated by TCRdb to about 2015). Notes on the research overall: In model experiments, template switching captured roughly one uniquely barcoded TCR beta cDNA molecule for every two T cells. For two donors (one aged 18 to 30 and one aged 80 or older), the study analyzed two additional independent replicas of 1 million unique cDNA reads from the same blood draw. The donors were divided into four age groups: young (average roughly 15 years), middle-aged (approximately 41), aged (around 67) and long-lived (about 90). To avoid experimental bias, donors of different ages were spread randomly across the sequencing lanes. Age-related changes in TCR beta repertoire diversity were measured in the study by deep sequencing normalized with unique cDNA molecular identifiers.

General findings and caveats noted by the study authors: As age increased, observed TCR beta diversity per million T cells dropped in a roughly linear way, and a significant reduction was already evident by age roughly 40. Estimates of total diversity based on one million sequenced T cells were considered lower bounds and underestimates. Compared with the aged group, more naive CD4+ T cells, fewer expanded clones and increased TCR diversity were shown by the long-lived group, suggesting age selection. There was a strong correlation between observed TCR beta diversity and the percentage of naive T cells measured by flow cytometry. Conclusive comparison of naive and antigen-experienced compartments was prevented by the profiling of bulk unsorted PBMCs. Donor CMV infection status was unknown, potentially confounding age-related changes in expanded clonotypes.

The material sequenced was blood. The chain is assembled from TRBV5-1 and TRBJ2-5; the D gene remains uncertain. The sequence came from a woman of 80 years or more in good health. The nucleotide sequence is given as TGCGCCAGCAGCTTGGAGATTTTTAACAATGAGCAGTACTTC. Translated, it gives CASSLEIFNNEQYF. This CDR3, with the reference TRBV5-1 and TRBJ2-5 proteins standing in past its ends, gives the full variable domain KAGVTQTPRYLIKTRGQQVTLSCSPISGHRSVSWYQQTPGQGLQFLFEYFSETQRNKGNFPGRFSGRQFSNSRSEMNVSTLELGDSALYLCASSLEIFNNEQYFGPGTRLLVL.